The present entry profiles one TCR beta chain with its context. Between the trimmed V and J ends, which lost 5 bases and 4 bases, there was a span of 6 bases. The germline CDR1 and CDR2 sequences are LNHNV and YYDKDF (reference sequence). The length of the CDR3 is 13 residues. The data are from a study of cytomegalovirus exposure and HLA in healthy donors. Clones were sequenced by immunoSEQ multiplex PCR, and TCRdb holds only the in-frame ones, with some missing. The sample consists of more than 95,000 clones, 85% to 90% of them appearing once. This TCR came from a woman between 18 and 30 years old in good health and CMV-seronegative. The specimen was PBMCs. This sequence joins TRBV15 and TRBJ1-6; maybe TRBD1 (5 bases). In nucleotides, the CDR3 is TGTGCCACCAGCGACAGATATAATTCACCCCTCCACTTT. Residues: CATSDRYNSPLHF.